The 7 T cell receptor beta chains below come from one sample, sequenced in a study of patients and donors after allogeneic stem cell transplantation. TCRdb re-called the RT-PCR reads through MiXCR, storing one row per CDR3 protein. Of 900,000 to 1,000,000 distinct CDR3 sequences detected, 18% appear once; the ten largest clones hold roughly 6%. The sample consisted of blood, either unsorted or a sorted T cell fraction (not recorded which). The receptors derive from a human donor who was either an allogeneic HSCT recipient or a stem cell or donor lymphocyte infusion donor (not recorded which). It is not recorded whose cells these are; they may come from a transplant donor.

This clonotype has a count of ten or more. V is TRBV5-6 and J is TRBJ1-1; tentatively, D is TRBD1 (5 bases). The CDR3 is 11 amino acids. CDR1 and CDR2 from the germline V gene are SGHDT and YYEEEE. The V end lost 4 bases, the J end lost 7 bases, and 8 bases lay between the germline ends. CDR3 sequence: CASSRDREAFF. DNA for the CDR3: TGTGCCAGCAGCCGGGACCGTGAAGCTTTCTTT.

This clonotype was seen more than once but under ten times. The rearrangement uses TRBV6-2 or TRBV6-3 and TRBJ2-2; TRBD2 agrees at 13 bases. CDR3 length: 20 amino acids. J gave up 6 bases and V 0 bases, and 13 bases lay outside the gene matches. Germline lookup yields CDR1 MNHEY and CDR2 SVGEGT. CDR3 nucleotide sequence: TGTGCCAGCAGTTACTCGAAAAGGACTAGCGGGGGTCACAGGCCCGGGGAGCTGTTTTTT. Protein sequence: CASSYSKRTSGGHRPGELFF.

This clonotype was counted only a few times. The CDR3 loop reads CSAPKVGLPDTQYF. The CDR3 DNA sequence: TGCAGTGCCCCTAAGGTGGGACTTCCAGATACGCAGTATTTT. This sequence joins TRBV20-1 and TRBJ2-3; the D gene is possibly TRBD2 (6 bases). Germline lookup yields CDR1 DFQATT and CDR2 SNEGSKA (reference sequence). Trimming pared 6 bases from V and 4 bases from J, leaving 17 bases between. CDR3 length: 14 amino acids.

This chain connects TRBV29-1 to TRBJ2-7; a possible D gene is TRBD2 (6 bases). Looked up from germline, CDR1 is SQVTM and CDR2 is ANQGSEA. V gave up 4 bases and J gave up 3 bases, with 10 bases separating them. The CDR3 has 12 residues. Here the CDR3 reads CSVGLGVYEQYF. CDR3 nucleotide sequence: TGCAGCGTTGGACTAGGAGTCTACGAGCAGTACTTC.

This clonotype was seen more than once but under ten times. The V and J genes are TRBV12-3 or TRBV12-4 and TRBJ2-5, with 7 bases matching TRBD1. J lost 0 bases, V lost 6 bases, and 4 bases had no gene match. CDR3 length: 14 amino acids. The CDR3, as DNA: TGTGCCAGCAGCACTACAGGGGACCAAGAGACCCAGTACTTC. Translating gives CASSTTGDQETQYF.

This clonotype was detected only a few times. The rearrangement links TRBV20-1 to TRBJ1-5; 8 bases line up with TRBD1. The CDR3 runs 13 residues. Germline CDR1 DFQATT, CDR2 SNEGSKA (reference sequence). Trimming cost V 2 bases and J 5 bases; bases outside gene matches: 2. The CDR3 nucleotides are TGCAGTGCTAGATCGACAGGGGATCAGCCCCAGCATTTT. Encoded protein: CSARSTGDQPQHF.

A single count supports this clonotype. The chain has TRBV11-2 and TRBJ2-5; D may be TRBD1 or TRBD2 (6 bases each). The CDR3 runs to 15 residues. The germline gives CDR1 SGHAT, CDR2 FQNNGV. Trimming removed 3 bases from V and 5 bases from J, with 16 bases in between. The CDR3 sequence is CASSFWTAGLETQYF. In nucleotides, the CDR3 is TGTGCCAGCAGCTTCTGGACAGCGGGCTTGGAGACCCAGTACTTC.